This TCR beta chain was documented in a study of T cells in Graves' hyperthyroidism and ophthalmopathy. RNA transcripts gave rise to amplified TCR beta CDR3 regions. Initially, a first-round RT-PCR of the TCR CDR3 employed the HTBI primer set. TCRdb itself ran the multiplex PCR reads through MiXCR, one entry per CDR3 protein. The profile shows roughly 710,000 distinct CDR3 sequences, roughly 32% of them singletons. General observations from the study: Ophthalmopathy could be told apart from stable hyperthyroidism with a 13 V-J model. Most thyroid-expanded clonotypes above 0.001 were also found in blood.

The CDR3 extends over 17 amino acids. Germline CDR1 ENHRY, CDR2 SYGVKD. With V trimmed by 7 bases and J by 0 bases, 7 bases remained unmatched. This clonotype came up many times. What it binds is not known. V and J are TRBV10-3 and TRBJ2-2; 11 nucleotides align to TRBD2. The clonotype comes from a woman aged 40-49 years with Graves' hyperthyroidism. Sequencing was done on a sample of blood. The CDR3 DNA reads as TGTGCCATCAAGACTAGCGGGGCCTCAGCGAACACCGGGGAGCTGTTTTTT. Translating it yields CAIKTSGASANTGELFF.